This T cell receptor (beta chain) was captured by sequencing in a study of cytomegalovirus exposure and HLA in healthy donors. Study conclusions and caveats: In vitro testing confirmed a few CMV-associated chains as specific for CMV antigens.

It was with 60 Vbeta and 13 Jbeta primers that the PCR ran. Data came from immunoSEQ multiplex PCR; TCRdb stores just in-frame clones and leaves some out. There are tens of thousands of clones in the sample; approximately 52% occur only once, and roughly 12% lies in the top ten. V dropped 5 bases and J dropped 5 bases, with 16 bases sitting between them. This CDR3 region has 14 residues. Germline lookup yields CDR1 GTSNPN and CDR2 SVGIG (reference sequence). This clone was detected only a few times. The antigen is not known. The rearrangement links TRBV30 to TRBJ2-4, with TRBD2 as a possible D gene (6 bases). The origin of this receptor is a human donor in good health. The source material was PBMCs. CDR3 protein: CAWAPRAGQNIQYF. CDR3 bases: TGTGCCTGGGCCCCTAGGGCGGGGCAAAACATTCAGTACTTC.